A single sample is the source of the 8 T cell receptor beta chains below, sequenced in a study of T and B cells in COVID-19 patients. TRB rearrangements were amplified by multiplex PCR with BIOMED2 TRB-A/B primers. TCRdb re-analysed the multiplex PCR reads in MiXCR, keeping a single row per CDR3 protein. Here the sample spans over 10,000 distinct CDR3 sequences, about 25% being singletons. Each TRB amplification used roughly 220-550 ng of genomic DNA from blood. The sequenced sample was blood. Source of these receptors: a human donor who had recovered from COVID-19.

The V and J genes are TRBV10-3 and TRBJ1-5; D is possibly TRBD1 (6 bases). CDR1 and CDR2 (germline): ENHRY, SYGVKD. The CDR3 is made up of 14 amino acids. Trimming left V 0 bases short and J 4 bases short, with 7 bases between. CDR3 protein: CAISESGGNQPQHF. The CDR3 coding sequence is TGTGCCATCAGTGAGTCAGGGGGGAATCAGCCCCAGCATTTT.

This clonotype turned up a few times. A read error may explain this, as a much larger clone is one base away. The CDR3 DNA is TGTGCCAGCAGCAACACAGATACGCAGTATTTT. Its translation: CASSNTDTQYF. The rearrangement links TRBV7-6 to TRBJ2-3; D unresolved. The CDR3 totals 11 residues. V was clipped by 5 bases and J by 2 bases, with 2 bases between them. CDR1 SGHVS and CDR2 FNYEAQ come from the germline V gene.

This clonotype is deemed medium-sized. The V and J genes are TRBV6-5 and TRBJ2-7; the match to TRBD1 covers 8 bases. Germline values: CDR1 MNHEY, CDR2 SVGAGI. The CDR3 runs to 14 residues. V shed 3 bases, J shed 4 bases, and the junction held 5 bases outside the gene matches. CDR3 in amino acids: CASSYRTGLYEQYF. The DNA for the CDR3 is TGTGCCAGCAGTTATAGGACAGGGTTATACGAGCAGTACTTC.

This clonotype has a handful of counts. The chain employs TRBV7-9 and TRBJ2-7; D might be TRBD2 (6 bases). Germline assignment: CDR1 SEHNR and CDR2 FQNEAQ (reference sequence). The CDR3 has 13 residues. The V end was cut by 0 bases, the J end by 3 bases, with 6 bases between. This CDR3 is CASSLAGGYEQYF. The DNA for the CDR3 is TGTGCCAGCAGCTTAGCGGGAGGCTACGAGCAGTACTTC. The entire variable domain, with the rest obtained from reference TRBV7-9 and TRBJ2-7, is as follows: DTGVSQNPRHKITKRGQNVTFRCDPISEHNRLYWYRQTLGQGPEFLTYFQNEAQLEKSRLLSDRFSAERPKGSFSTLEIQRTEQGDSAMYLCASSLAGGYEQYFGPGTRLTVT.

The DNA of the CDR3 is TGTGCCAGCAGCCCCTATCTGGGCCCGGCAGAGGATGGCTACACCTTC. Protein sequence: CASSPYLGPAEDGYTF. The chain joins TRBV14 to TRBJ1-2; the D is unclear. With 4 bases removed from V and 6 bases from J, the gap between germline ends came to 21 bases. Germline V gene sequence: CDR1 SGHDN, CDR2 FVKESK. This CDR3 spans 16 amino acids.

This clonotype ranks as medium-sized. The chain links TRBV6-5 to TRBJ1-3; D is unresolved. CDR3 length: 15 residues. CDR1 is MNHEY, CDR2 SVGAGI, per germline. V was pared by 6 bases and J by 4 bases, with 16 bases between. The CDR3 reads CASSRPLAAGNTIYF. The CDR3 DNA reads TGTGCCAGCAGCCGACCCCTGGCTGCCGGAAACACCATATATTTT.

In this sample, this clonotype is medium-sized. The chain carries TRBV19 and TRBJ2-1; tentatively, D is TRBD2 (6 bases). The V and J ends lost 4 bases and 7 bases respectively, with 26 bases between them. The CDR3 spans 18 residues. Germline values: CDR1 LNHDA, CDR2 SQIVND (reference sequence). The CDR3 sequence: CASSNIRGSYELKNEQFF. The CDR3 DNA reads as TGTGCCAGTAGTAATATTCGGGGGAGCTACGAGCTTAAGAATGAGCAGTTCTTC.

This clonotype was counted once. The conserved final phenylalanine or tryptophan is absent from the CDR3, which likely points to a read error. The V gene is TRBV27, the J gene TRBJ2-3, with 10 bases aligning to TRBD2. There are 15 residues in the CDR3. CDR1 is MNHEY, CDR2 SMNVEV, per germline (reference sequence). V dropped 3 bases and J dropped 5; count of bases not matched to a gene: 5. CDR3 in DNA: TGTGCCAGCAGTTTCCTAGCGGGGGTGGGAGATACGCAGTATTAT. Translating gives CASSFLAGVGDTQYY.